The text below deals with one T cell receptor (beta chain). The entry originates in a study of blood T cell repertoires in COVID-19. For the study at large: Samples of COVID-19 (acute and convalescent) were obtained from the United States, Italy and Spain.

V gave up 0 bases and J gave up 3 bases, with 15 bases separating them. The CDR3 totals 16 residues. Germline lookup yields CDR1 LGHNA and CDR2 YNFKEQ. TCRdb keeps only in-frame clones here, not all; method: immunoSEQ multiplex PCR. The sample holds roughly 130,000 clones, about 90% seen once. This receptor was taken from a man between 60 and 75 years old with active or convalescent COVID-19. The chain joins TRBV4-2 to TRBJ2-7, with D perhaps TRBD2 (5 bases). Sequenced: peripheral blood. CDR3 sequence reads: CASSQEGVVNGYEQYF. The CDR3 nucleotides read TGTGCCAGCAGCCAAGAGGGAGTGGTCAATGGCTACGAGCAGTACTTC.